These 30 T cell receptor beta chains share one sample of origin, sequenced in a study of cytomegalovirus exposure and HLA in healthy donors. The study ran its PCR with 60 Vbeta and 13 Jbeta primers. Method: immunoSEQ multiplex PCR; TCRdb's copy keeps in-frame clones and lacks some. The sample shows 95,000 to 150,000 clones, just over 15% of them seen only once. Sequenced: PBMCs. The receptors were sampled from a young woman in good health and CMV-seronegative.

The genes are TRBV5-1 and TRBJ2-5, with a tentative D call TRBD2 (5 bases). In germline, CDR1 is SGHRS, CDR2 YFSETQ. CDR3 length: 13 residues. V lost 4 bases and J lost 4, with 11 bases in between. The CDR3 here is CASSQTRLETQYF. As DNA, the CDR3 is TGCGCCAGCAGCCAAACTAGGTTAGAGACCCAGTACTTC.

V is TRBV29-1 and J is TRBJ2-1, with D perhaps matching TRBD2 (5 bases). CDR3 length: 13 residues. Deletions cut 3 bases from V and 5 bases from J, with 11 bases between. Germline V gene lookup returns CDR1 SQVTM and CDR2 ANQGSEA. This CDR3 is CSVEESGDNEQFF. DNA of the CDR3: TGCAGCGTTGAGGAGAGCGGAGACAATGAGCAGTTCTTC.

There are a few counts of this clone. The J gene is TRBJ2-7, the V gene TRBV15; 7 positions agree with TRBD2. CDR1 is LNHNV, CDR2 YYDKDF, per germline (reference sequence). With 3 bases clipped from V and 2 bases from J, the junction kept 4 bases outside the gene matches. CDR3 length: 14 residues. For the CDR3, the DNA is TGTGCCACCAGCAGGACTAGCCGGCCCTACGAGCAGTACTTC. This encodes CATSRTSRPYEQYF. The full variable domain, completed using reference TRBV15 and TRBJ2-7, is DAMVIQNPRYQVTQFGKPVTLSCSQTLNHNVMYWYQQKSSQAPKLLFHYYDKDFNNEADTPDNFQSRRPNTSFCFLDIRSPGLGDTAMYLCATSRTSRPYEQYFGPGTRLTVT.

The V gene is TRBV9, the J gene TRBJ1-2, with no clear D. V lost 0 bases, J lost 5 bases, and 11 bases lay in between. The CDR3 has 14 residues. Germline V gene sequence: CDR1 SGDLS, CDR2 YYNGEE. This CDR3 is CASSVGGSRYGYTF. CDR3 DNA sequence: TGTGCCAGCAGCGTAGGTGGGAGTAGATATGGCTACACCTTC.

This clone has more than one count but fewer than ten. This rearrangement joins TRBV30 to TRBJ1-1; a weak D match, TRBD1 (5 bases). CDR1 is GTSNPN, CDR2 SVGIG, per germline (reference sequence). This CDR3 region has 13 residues. Trimming took 3 bases from V and 3 from J, leaving 11 bases between them. The CDR3 reads CAWRFTGDTEAFF. The DNA of the CDR3 is TGTGCCTGGAGGTTCACGGGGGACACTGAAGCTTTCTTT.

The J gene is TRBJ1-3, the V gene TRBV7-9, with D possibly being TRBD1 (6 bases). Trimming cost V 1 base and J 0 bases, with 13 bases left between them. Germline assignment: CDR1 SEHNR and CDR2 FQNEAQ (reference sequence). The CDR3 covers 17 residues. CDR3 sequence reads: CASSLEDWTASGNTIYF. Written as DNA, the CDR3 is TGTGCCAGCAGCTTAGAAGACTGGACAGCCTCTGGAAACACCATATATTTT.

This chain joins TRBV19 and TRBJ2-1; 7 nucleotides align to TRBD2. V trimming: 10 bases; J trimming: 9 bases; junction bases outside the gene matches: 12. The CDR3 has 13 amino acids. In germline, CDR1 is LNHDA, CDR2 SQIVND (reference sequence). The CDR3 coding sequence is TGTGCCACCAACCAGGGAGGGTTCGGTGAGCAGTTCTTC. Its translation is CATNQGGFGEQFF. Full variable domain (outside the CDR3, taken from reference TRBV19 and TRBJ2-1): DGGITQSPKYLFRKEGQNVTLSCEQNLNHDAMYWYRQDPGQGLRLIYYSQIVNDFQKGDIAEGYSVSREKKESFPLTVTSAQKNPTAFYLCATNQGGFGEQFFGPGTRLTVL.

The rearrangement uses TRBV28 and TRBJ1-2; 9 bases agree with TRBD1. The germline gives CDR1 MDHEN, CDR2 SYDVKM. Trimming cost V 4 bases and J 4 bases; bases outside gene matches: 4. This CDR3 contains 14 residues. The CDR3 here is CASSYRGRSYGYTF. CDR3 DNA: TGTGCCAGCAGTTACAGGGGGCGCAGCTATGGCTACACCTTC.

The V call is TRBV5-4, the J call TRBJ2-3, with 14 bases that match TRBD2. Germline assignment: CDR1 SGHNT and CDR2 YYREEE (reference sequence). J was trimmed by 6 bases and V by 3 bases; bases with no gene match: 6. This CDR3 has 16 residues. Here the CDR3 reads CASSSGTSGRGDTQYF. CDR3 sequence (DNA): TGTGCCAGCAGCTCCGGGACTAGCGGGAGAGGGGATACGCAGTATTTT.

This clone was found a few times. The chain couples TRBV29-1 to TRBJ2-1, with a possible D match to TRBD2 (7 bases). Germline V lookup: CDR1 SQVTM, CDR2 ANQGSEA. V lost 2 bases and J lost 5, with 19 bases in between. The CDR3 extends over 16 amino acids. CDR3 sequence reads: CSVERWEGGQDNEQFF. In DNA form, the CDR3 reads TGCAGCGTTGAACGCTGGGAGGGGGGGCAGGACAATGAGCAGTTCTTC.

This clone appeared a single time. The chain employs TRBV28 and TRBJ1-1; perhaps TRBD1 as D (5 bases). Between the trimmed V and J ends, which lost 4 bases and 5 bases, there was a span of 8 bases. The CDR3 is 12 amino acids. Per germline, CDR1 MDHEN and CDR2 SYDVKM. The DNA for the CDR3 is TGTGCCAGCAGTTGGGGGAGGACTGAAGCTTTCTTT. As protein: CASSWGRTEAFF.

The chain uses TRBV10-3 and TRBJ1-4; D might be TRBD1 (6 bases). The CDR3 contains 14 residues. Between the trimmed V and J ends, which lost 0 bases and 8 bases, there was a span of 10 bases. Germline-derived CDR1 and CDR2 are ENHRY and SYGVKD. The CDR3 sequence: CAISESAGEEKLFF. For the CDR3, the DNA is TGTGCCATCAGTGAGTCAGCAGGGGAAGAAAAACTGTTTTTT.

The chain links TRBV5-5 to TRBJ2-5, with 10 bases identical to TRBD2. Germline loops: CDR1 SGHKS, CDR2 YYEKEE (reference sequence). This CDR3 is 15 amino acids long. V lost 0 bases to trimming and J lost 5 bases; unmatched junction nucleotides: 4. The CDR3 protein is CASSLETSGPETQYF. CDR3 sequence (DNA): TGTGCCAGCAGCTTGGAGACTAGCGGGCCGGAGACCCAGTACTTC.

This chain joins TRBV10-3 and TRBJ1-1; D uncertain. Trimming cost V 6 bases and J 4 bases, with 9 bases left between them. The CDR3 is 12 amino acids. Germline V gene data show CDR1 as ENHRY and CDR2 as SYGVKD. This CDR3 is CAISLESTEAFF. In DNA form, the CDR3 reads TGTGCCATCAGCCTAGAAAGCACTGAAGCTTTCTTT.

The chain joins TRBV30 to TRBJ2-6; perhaps TRBD2 as D (6 bases). Trimming shortened V by 0 bases and J by 0 bases, and 9 bases separated the two germline ends. CDR1 is GTSNPN, CDR2 SVGIG, per germline (reference sequence). The CDR3 sequence is 16 residues long. CDR3 loop: CAWSVGGISGANVLTF. CDR3 nucleotide sequence: TGTGCCTGGAGTGTAGGCGGGATCTCTGGGGCCAACGTCCTGACTTTC.

This chain uses TRBV7-3 with TRBJ2-3; 7 bases are shared with TRBD2. CDR1 is SGHTA, CDR2 FQGTGA, per germline. The CDR3 totals 14 residues. Trimming cost V 5 bases and J 4 bases; bases outside gene matches: 6. In DNA, the CDR3 is TGTGCCAGCAGCCCCGGACTAGAGGCAGATACGCAGTATTTT. Translating it yields CASSPGLEADTQYF.

This clone was detected only a few times. The chain uses TRBV5-4 and TRBJ2-1; 7 bases match TRBD2. Germline V CDR1 and CDR2: SGHNT, YYREEE (reference sequence). The V segment lost 0 bases and the J segment 6 bases; nucleotides outside the gene matches: 6. This CDR3 contains 15 residues. In nucleotides, the CDR3 is TGTGCCAGCAGCTTGGGGGGGACGGGAGGCAATGAGCAGTTCTTC. It is translated as CASSLGGTGGNEQFF.

This chain uses TRBV7-8 with TRBJ1-4; D gene ambiguous. Germline V gene data show CDR1 as SGHVS and CDR2 as FQNEAQ. CDR3 length: 13 amino acids. V was trimmed by 4 bases and J by 8 bases, leaving 11 bases between them. CDR3 region: CASSSGGLEKLFF. CDR3 coding DNA: TGTGCCAGCAGCTCCGGTGGGCTGGAAAAACTGTTTTTT.

This chain uses TRBV30 with TRBJ2-5; D gene ambiguous. The CDR3 is made up of 11 amino acids. Germline CDR1 and CDR2: GTSNPN and SVGIG (reference sequence). Trimming removed 5 bases from V and 5 bases from J, with 9 bases in between. The CDR3, as DNA: TGTGCCTGGGCCCTGGGCGAGACCCAGTACTTC. Translating it yields CAWALGETQYF. The whole variable domain, filled in from reference TRBV30 and TRBJ2-5, reads SQTIHQWPATLVQPVGSPLSLECTVEGTSNPNLYWYRQAAGRGLQLLFYSVGIGQISSEVPQNLSASRPQDRQFILSSKKLLLSDSGFYLCAWALGETQYFGPGTRLLVL.

The chain couples TRBV5-1 to TRBJ2-7; no clear D gene. The V gene lost 0 bases and the J gene lost 5 bases, with 9 bases spanning the gap. From germline, CDR1 is SGHRS and CDR2 YFSETQ. This CDR3 spans 13 amino acids. The CDR3 reads CASSLGERHEQYF. In DNA, the CDR3 is TGCGCCAGCAGCTTGGGCGAGCGCCACGAGCAGTACTTC. Together with reference TRBV5-1 and TRBJ2-7, the CDR3 gives the full variable domain: KAGVTQTPRYLIKTRGQQVTLSCSPISGHRSVSWYQQTPGQGLQFLFEYFSETQRNKGNFPGRFSGRQFSNSRSEMNVSTLELGDSALYLCASSLGERHEQYFGPGTRLTVT.

The chain uses TRBV19 and TRBJ1-1, with a tentative D call TRBD1 (5 bases). Trimming removed 4 bases from V and 7 bases from J, with 13 bases in between. The CDR3 is made up of 13 amino acids. The germline V gene has CDR1 LNHDA and CDR2 SQIVND (reference sequence). The CDR3 spells CASSTTGGSEAFF. CDR3 DNA: TGTGCCAGTAGTACAACGGGGGGGAGTGAAGCTTTCTTT.

This rearrangement joins TRBV27 to TRBJ2-1, with TRBD2 identical over 8 bases. Unmatched junction bases numbered 2, after V lost 6 bases and J lost 4 bases. Germline assignment: CDR1 MNHEY and CDR2 SMNVEV (reference sequence). CDR3 size: 13 residues. The CDR3 DNA reads as TGTGCCAGCAGACTAGCGGCTTACAATGAGCAGTTCTTC. Residues: CASRLAAYNEQFF.

In its sample, this clone was seen a few times. The chain joins TRBV5-6 to TRBJ2-7; 7 positions match TRBD2. V trimming: 3 bases; J trimming: 6 bases; junction bases outside the gene matches: 24. The CDR3 is 19 amino acids. Germline CDR1 is SGHDT and CDR2 is YYEEEE. Written as DNA, the CDR3 is TGTGCCAGCAGCTCAGCCCAAAGCCCCGCAGGGAGGGCCTGGGGCGAGCAGTACTTC. It codes for CASSSAQSPAGRAWGEQYF.

The rearrangement links TRBV7-9 to TRBJ2-4, with 7 bases lining up with TRBD2. The CDR3 covers 17 residues. Germline CDR1 is SEHNR and CDR2 is FQNEAQ (reference sequence). J gave up 0 bases and V 5 bases, and 10 bases lay outside the gene matches. Here the CDR3 reads CASSRPGGVIAKNIQYF. DNA for the CDR3: TGTGCCAGCAGCCGCCCGGGGGGAGTGATAGCCAAAAACATTCAGTACTTC.

This chain joins TRBV6-1 and TRBJ2-3, with D perhaps matching TRBD1 (6 bases). Germline-derived CDR1 and CDR2 are MNHNS and SASEGT. V was pared by 6 bases and J by 1 base, with 14 bases between. The CDR3 has 15 residues. CDR3 loop: CASRSGEGGTDTQYF. Written as DNA, the CDR3 is TGTGCCAGCAGGAGCGGCGAGGGGGGCACAGATACGCAGTATTTT.

The chain employs TRBV9 and TRBJ1-2, with D unresolved. Trimming stripped 0 bases from V and 0 bases from J, with 9 bases between. Germline loops: CDR1 SGDLS, CDR2 YYNGEE. This CDR3 has 15 amino acids. The CDR3 here is CASSVGGLSNYGYTF. DNA of the CDR3: TGTGCCAGCAGCGTAGGAGGGCTATCTAACTATGGCTACACCTTC.

Comments on this clone: The junction departs from the called germline gene at one end, perhaps through a read error. This chain joins TRBV7-2 and TRBJ2-2, with a possible D match to TRBD1 (7 bases). The V gene's germline CDR1 is SGHTA and CDR2 FQGNSA. The CDR3 extends over 19 amino acids. In DNA form, the CDR3 reads TGTGCCAGCTGCTTAGAGCATGGAGGGTGGCAGGGGGACACCGGGGAGCTGTTTTTT. Its protein is CASCLEHGGWQGDTGELFF.

This rearrangement joins TRBV19 to TRBJ1-1; no clear D. Germline V gives CDR1 LNHDA, CDR2 SQIVND (reference sequence). V shed 6 bases and J shed 1 base, with 9 bases lying between them. The CDR3 runs 13 residues. Here the CDR3 reads CASRIGSNTEAFF. CDR3 in DNA: TGTGCCAGTAGGATCGGGTCGAACACTGAAGCTTTCTTT. Drawing the rest from reference TRBV19 and TRBJ1-1, the complete variable domain is DGGITQSPKYLFRKEGQNVTLSCEQNLNHDAMYWYRQDPGQGLRLIYYSQIVNDFQKGDIAEGYSVSREKKESFPLTVTSAQKNPTAFYLCASRIGSNTEAFFGQGTRLTVV.

V and J are TRBV30 and TRBJ2-7; 10 bases agree with TRBD2. After removal of 2 bases from V and 3 bases from J, the junction contained 1 base not matched to a gene. Per the germline V gene, CDR1 is GTSNPN and CDR2 is SVGIG (reference sequence). The CDR3 sequence is 13 residues long. The CDR3 DNA reads as TGTGCCTGGAGTTCTAGCGGGGGCTACGAGCAGTACTTC. The encoded protein is CAWSSSGGYEQYF.

CDR3 in amino acids: CASSLYPGTGTIYEQYF. CDR3 nucleotide sequence: TGTGCCAGCAGTTTATACCCCGGGACAGGGACAATCTACGAGCAGTACTTC. The chain joins TRBV28 to TRBJ2-7; 9 nucleotides line up with TRBD1. Per the germline V gene, CDR1 is MDHEN and CDR2 is SYDVKM. Trimming took 1 base from V and 3 from J; bases not matched to a gene: 10. The CDR3 covers 17 residues.